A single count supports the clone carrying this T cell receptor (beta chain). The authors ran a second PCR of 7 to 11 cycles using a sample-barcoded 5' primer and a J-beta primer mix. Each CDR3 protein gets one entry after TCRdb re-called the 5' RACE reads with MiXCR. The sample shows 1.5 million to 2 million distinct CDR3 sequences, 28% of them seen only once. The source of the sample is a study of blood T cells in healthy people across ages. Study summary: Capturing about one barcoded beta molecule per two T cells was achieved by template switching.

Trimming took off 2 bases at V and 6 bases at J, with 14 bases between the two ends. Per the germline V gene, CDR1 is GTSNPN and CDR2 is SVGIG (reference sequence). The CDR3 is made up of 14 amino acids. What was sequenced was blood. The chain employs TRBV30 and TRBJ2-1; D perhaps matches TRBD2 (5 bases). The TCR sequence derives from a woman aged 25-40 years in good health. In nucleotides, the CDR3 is TGTGCCTGGAGTTTATTTGGCGGGTCCAATGAGCAGTTCTTC. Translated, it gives CAWSLFGGSNEQFF.